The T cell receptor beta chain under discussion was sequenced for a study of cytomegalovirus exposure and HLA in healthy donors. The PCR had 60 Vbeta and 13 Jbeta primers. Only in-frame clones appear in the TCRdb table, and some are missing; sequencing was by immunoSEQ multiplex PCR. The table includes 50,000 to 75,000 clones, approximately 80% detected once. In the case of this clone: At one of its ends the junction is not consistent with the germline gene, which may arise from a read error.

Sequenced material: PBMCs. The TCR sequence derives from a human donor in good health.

The CDR3 loop reads CSSSLGLYEQYF. The CDR3 nucleotides are TGTTCCAGCAGCTTAGGGCTCTACGAGCAGTACTTC. The V and J genes are TRBV7-9 and TRBJ2-7; D is ambiguous. CDR1 SEHNR and CDR2 FQNEAQ come from the germline V gene (reference sequence). The CDR3 is made up of 12 amino acids.